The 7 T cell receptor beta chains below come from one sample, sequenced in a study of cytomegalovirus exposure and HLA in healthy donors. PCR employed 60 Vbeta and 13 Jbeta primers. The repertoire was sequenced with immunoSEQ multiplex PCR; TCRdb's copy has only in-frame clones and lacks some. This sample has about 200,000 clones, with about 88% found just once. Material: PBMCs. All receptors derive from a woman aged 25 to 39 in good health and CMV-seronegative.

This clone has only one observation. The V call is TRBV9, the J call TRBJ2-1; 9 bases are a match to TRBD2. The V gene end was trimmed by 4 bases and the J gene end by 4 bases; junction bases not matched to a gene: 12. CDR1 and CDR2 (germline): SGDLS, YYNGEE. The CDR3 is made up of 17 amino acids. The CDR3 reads CASSPRGGRAGYNEQFF. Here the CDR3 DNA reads TGTGCCAGCAGCCCGAGGGGCGGGAGGGCAGGGTACAATGAGCAGTTCTTC.

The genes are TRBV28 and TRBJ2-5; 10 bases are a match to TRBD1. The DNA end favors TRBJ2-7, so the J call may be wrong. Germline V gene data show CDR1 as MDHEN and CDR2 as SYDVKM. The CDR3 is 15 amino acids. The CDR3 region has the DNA TGTGCCAGCAGTTTAGGGGGACAGGGGCGCTACGAGCAGTACTTC. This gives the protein CASSLGGQGRYEQYF.

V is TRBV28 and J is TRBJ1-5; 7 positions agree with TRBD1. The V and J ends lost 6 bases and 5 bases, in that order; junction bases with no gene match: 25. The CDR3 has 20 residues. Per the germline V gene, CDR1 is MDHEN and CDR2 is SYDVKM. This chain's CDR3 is CASSSHLQSGTARRDQPQHF. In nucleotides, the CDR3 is TGTGCCAGCAGCTCGCATTTACAGTCCGGGACAGCAAGGAGGGATCAGCCCCAGCATTTT.

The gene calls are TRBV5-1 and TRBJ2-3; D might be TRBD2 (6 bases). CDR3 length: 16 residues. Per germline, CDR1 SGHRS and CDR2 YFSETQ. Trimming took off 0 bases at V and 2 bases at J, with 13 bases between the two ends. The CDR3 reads CASSLEAGWVTDTQYF. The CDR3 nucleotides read TGCGCCAGCAGCTTGGAGGCGGGGTGGGTCACAGATACGCAGTATTTT.

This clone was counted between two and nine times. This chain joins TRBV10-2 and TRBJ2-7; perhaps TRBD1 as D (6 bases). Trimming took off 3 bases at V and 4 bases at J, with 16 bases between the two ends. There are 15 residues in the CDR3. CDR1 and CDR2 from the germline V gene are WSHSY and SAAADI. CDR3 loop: CASSEAGTIPYEQYF. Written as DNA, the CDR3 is TGCGCCAGCAGTGAAGCAGGGACAATCCCGTACGAGCAGTACTTC.

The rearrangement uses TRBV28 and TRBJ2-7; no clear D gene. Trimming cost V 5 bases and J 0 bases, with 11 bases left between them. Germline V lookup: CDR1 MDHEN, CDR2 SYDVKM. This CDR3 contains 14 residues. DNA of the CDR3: TGTGCCAGCAGTGCCCCGCGGAGCTCCTACGAGCAGTACTTC. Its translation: CASSAPRSSYEQYF.

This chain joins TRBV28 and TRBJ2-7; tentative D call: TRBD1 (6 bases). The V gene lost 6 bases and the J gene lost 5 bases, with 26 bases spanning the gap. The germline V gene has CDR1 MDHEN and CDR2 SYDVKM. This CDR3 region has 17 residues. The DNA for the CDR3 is TGTGCCAGCAGCTATGGCCCATTCGAGACAGGAGCTGACGAGCAGTACTTC. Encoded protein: CASSYGPFETGADEQYF. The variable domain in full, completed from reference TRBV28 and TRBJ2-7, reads DVKVTQSSRYLVKRTGEKVFLECVQDMDHENMFWYRQDPGLGLRLIYFSYDVKMKEKGDIPEGYSVSREKKERFSLILESASTNQTSMYLCASSYGPFETGADEQYFGPGTRLTVT.